The 16 T cell receptor beta chains presented below share a single source sample, sequenced in a study of OX40 agonist ivuxolimab in advanced cancers. The method was immunoSEQ multiplex PCR; TCRdb's version includes in-frame clones alone and lacks a portion of them. In the table there are around 92,000 clones, 90% to 95% of which are singletons. The sample consisted of CD4+ or CD8+ T cells sorted from blood, taken in a trial of the OX40 agonist ivuxolimab. Source of these receptors: an adult with an advanced solid tumor such as melanoma, head and neck, liver or kidney cancer.

The chain joins TRBV11-3 to TRBJ2-1; D unclear. Trimming cost V 5 bases and J 0 bases, with 11 bases left between them. Germline V gene sequence: CDR1 SGHNT, CDR2 YENEEA. CDR3 length: 15 residues. Here the CDR3 DNA reads TGTGCCAGCAGCCCCCTATGGGGCTCCTACAATGAGCAGTTCTTC. It encodes CASSPLWGSYNEQFF.

V usage is TRBV6-6 and J usage is TRBJ2-1; 9 positions agree with TRBD2. This CDR3 spans 15 amino acids. With 5 bases clipped from V and 4 bases from J, the junction kept 6 bases outside the gene matches. Germline V lookup: CDR1 MNHNY, CDR2 SVGAGI (reference sequence). This CDR3 reads CASSNLAGSYNEQFF. Here the CDR3 DNA reads TGTGCCAGCAGTAACCTAGCGGGAAGTTACAATGAGCAGTTCTTC.

The V and J genes are TRBV9 and TRBJ2-2; TRBD1 might be the D (5 bases). Germline CDR1 SGDLS, CDR2 YYNGEE. This CDR3 has 13 residues. Trimming stripped 2 bases from V and 4 bases from J, with 6 bases between. CDR3 amino acids: CASSVRATGELFF. CDR3 sequence (DNA): TGTGCCAGCAGCGTCAGGGCCACCGGGGAGCTGTTTTTT.

The chain is built from TRBV7-3 and TRBJ1-1; D is unresolved. Germline CDR1 SGHTA, CDR2 FQGTGA. The CDR3 runs to 15 residues. Trimming took 2 bases from V and 1 from J, leaving 11 bases between them. CDR3 sequence reads: CASSLVGPTNTEAFF. Here the CDR3 DNA reads TGTGCCAGCAGCTTAGTCGGGCCTACGAACACTGAAGCTTTCTTT.

The V and J genes are TRBV19 and TRBJ2-1; 10 nucleotides match TRBD2. The CDR3 is 14 amino acids. Germline V gene sequence: CDR1 LNHDA, CDR2 SQIVND (reference sequence). V lost 3 bases, J lost 6 bases, and 2 bases stayed unmatched. The CDR3 DNA reads TGTGCCAGTAGTATCCAGCGGGGGGGCAATGAGCAGTTCTTC. It translates to CASSIQRGGNEQFF.

The gene calls are TRBV30 and TRBJ1-6; D unclear. The germline V gene encodes CDR1 GTSNPN and CDR2 SVGIG (reference sequence). V was trimmed by 0 bases and J by 9 bases, leaving 3 bases between them. The CDR3 length is 11 residues. CDR3 in amino acids: CAWSVSSPLHF. CDR3 sequence (DNA): TGTGCCTGGAGTGTAAGTTCACCCCTCCACTTT. Together with reference TRBV30 and TRBJ1-6, the CDR3 gives the full variable domain: SQTIHQWPATLVQPVGSPLSLECTVEGTSNPNLYWYRQAAGRGLQLLFYSVGIGQISSEVPQNLSASRPQDRQFILSSKKLLLSDSGFYLCAWSVSSPLHFGNGTRLTVT.

This sequence joins TRBV19 and TRBJ1-5; TRBD1 aligns across 9 bases. The V and J ends lost 5 bases and 6 bases, in that order; junction bases with no gene match: 5. The CDR3 consists of 14 residues. CDR1 is LNHDA and CDR2 is SQIVND in the germline V gene (reference sequence). The CDR3 loop is CASSPMTGGQPQHF. The CDR3 bases are TGTGCCAGTAGTCCAATGACAGGGGGTCAGCCCCAGCATTTT.

The genes are TRBV6-1 and TRBJ2-1, with D maybe TRBD2 (5 bases). Trimming cost V 6 bases and J 8 bases, with 11 bases left between them. This CDR3 contains 12 residues. Germline loops: CDR1 MNHNS, CDR2 SASEGT. CDR3: CASSLGGHEQFF. The CDR3 DNA reads TGTGCCAGCAGCCTCGGCGGGCATGAGCAGTTCTTC.

This chain joins TRBV9 and TRBJ1-4; D unclear. The V and J ends lost 0 bases and 14 bases respectively, with 17 bases between them. The CDR3 sequence is 14 residues long. Germline V gene data show CDR1 as SGDLS and CDR2 as YYNGEE. In DNA form, the CDR3 reads TGTGCCAGCAGCGTAGGTCTAACCAACGTAGTCCTGTTTTTT. It specifies CASSVGLTNVVLFF.

The chain employs TRBV28 and TRBJ1-6, with 8 bases aligning to TRBD1. V shed 4 bases, J shed 4 bases, and the junction held 3 bases outside the gene matches. CDR3 length: 15 amino acids. CDR1 MDHEN and CDR2 SYDVKM come from the germline V gene. CDR3 sequence: CASSSDREYNSPLHF. The CDR3 region has the DNA TGTGCCAGCAGTTCGGACAGGGAATATAATTCACCCCTCCACTTT.

This chain links TRBV28 with TRBJ1-4, with 9 positions matching TRBD1. V shed 2 bases and J 0 bases; nucleotides not matched to a gene: 1. The CDR3 sequence is 16 residues long. Germline CDR1 reads MDHEN; CDR2 reads SYDVKM. CDR3 nucleotides: TGTGCCAGCAGTTTAGACAGGGGGGCAACTAATGAAAAACTGTTTTTT. Translating it yields CASSLDRGATNEKLFF.

This chain connects TRBV14 to TRBJ2-4; unclear D gene. In germline, CDR1 is SGHDN, CDR2 FVKESK. The length of the CDR3 is 12 residues. V lost 1 base to trimming and J lost 9 bases, with 7 bases between them. Written as DNA, the CDR3 is TGTGCCAGCAGCCAAGCCGGCGCCATTCAGTACTTC. It codes for CASSQAGAIQYF.

As to this clone: Other DNA sequences in this specimen translate into the identical CDR3. The V call is TRBV4-3, the J call TRBJ2-4; either TRBD1 or TRBD2 may supply D (6 bases each). Trimming left V 4 bases short and J 7 bases short, with 20 bases between. Germline lookup yields CDR1 LGHNA and CDR2 YSLEER. The CDR3 is 16 residues long. The CDR3 bases are TGCGCCAGCAGCCTACGAATCGGGGGCGGGCGGAACATTCAGTACTTC. This encodes CASSLRIGGGRNIQYF.

The genes are TRBV28 and TRBJ1-5; unclear D gene. Germline loops: CDR1 MDHEN, CDR2 SYDVKM. The V end was cut by 3 bases, the J end by 0 bases, with 12 bases between. The CDR3 consists of 16 residues. The CDR3 sequence is CASSFLAGDSNQPQHF. The CDR3 nucleotides read TGTGCCAGCAGTTTTCTCGCCGGGGATAGCAATCAGCCCCAGCATTTT.

The chain joins TRBV28 to TRBJ2-3, with a weak D call TRBD2 (7 bases). Germline-derived CDR1 and CDR2 are MDHEN and SYDVKM. With 1 base removed from V and 4 bases from J, the gap between germline ends came to 12 bases. The CDR3 extends over 15 amino acids. The CDR3: CASSLLGGGPDTQYF. CDR3 DNA sequence: TGTGCCAGCAGTTTATTGGGGGGGGGCCCAGATACGCAGTATTTT. The entire variable domain, with the rest obtained from reference TRBV28 and TRBJ2-3, is as follows: DVKVTQSSRYLVKRTGEKVFLECVQDMDHENMFWYRQDPGLGLRLIYFSYDVKMKEKGDIPEGYSVSREKKERFSLILESASTNQTSMYLCASSLLGGGPDTQYFGPGTRLTVL.

The CDR3 protein is CASSPGTTSYNEQFF. CDR3 nucleotide sequence: TGTGCCAGCAGCCCCGGGACCACTTCCTACAATGAGCAGTTCTTC. The chain has TRBV5-4 and TRBJ2-1; D tentatively reads TRBD1 or TRBD2 (5 bases each). With 4 bases removed from V and 1 base from J, the gap between germline ends came to 12 bases. The CDR3 contains 15 residues. The germline gives CDR1 SGHNT, CDR2 YYREEE (reference sequence).